One sample yielded the 21 T cell receptor beta chains listed below, sequenced in a study of T cell repertoires in cytomegalovirus infection. TCRdb used MiXCR to reprocess the reads, holding one entry per CDR3 protein. The sample lists some 450,000 distinct CDR3 sequences, approximately 31% occurring once. The sequenced sample consisted of PBMCs. The receptor source for this set is a human donor in good health (CMV status not recorded). Some clones in this sample may be carry-over from other donors' samples.

CDR3 sequence: CASCHKVNTEAFF. CDR3 sequence (DNA): TGTGCCAGCTGCCACAAGGTGAACACTGAAGCTTTCTTT. The chain carries TRBV6-5 and TRBJ1-1; D unresolved. The CDR3 contains 13 residues. V dropped 8 bases and J dropped 0 bases, with 10 bases sitting between them. Germline values: CDR1 MNHEY, CDR2 SVGAGI.

This clonotype was seen a few times. CDR3 residues: CASSLAGTRDSPLHF. The CDR3 nucleotides read TGTGCCAGCAGCTTAGCCGGGACAAGGGATTCACCCCTCCACTTT. The chain employs TRBV7-2 and TRBJ1-6, with D perhaps TRBD1 (6 bases). The V end was cut by 0 bases, the J end by 8 bases, with 11 bases between. Germline CDR1 is SGHTA and CDR2 is FQGNSA. The CDR3 contains 15 residues.

This clonotype was observed once. The chain is built from TRBV3-1 and TRBJ2-1; 9 bases are shared with TRBD1. Germline CDR1 is LGHDT and CDR2 is YNNKEL (reference sequence). V lost 6 bases, J lost 3 bases, and 9 bases stayed unmatched. The CDR3 is 16 amino acids. The CDR3 region is CASRPNRGHYYNEQFF. CDR3 nucleotides: TGTGCCAGCAGACCGAACAGGGGGCATTACTACAATGAGCAGTTCTTC.

V and J are TRBV7-3 and TRBJ1-6; D is ambiguous. This CDR3 is built from 11 residues. Germline lookup yields CDR1 SGHTA and CDR2 FQGTGA. The V end was cut by 3 bases, the J end by 9 bases, with 3 bases between. The CDR3 DNA follows: TGTGCCAGCAGCTTCCGTTCACCCCTCCACTTT. Its translation is CASSFRSPLHF.

This clonotype appeared many times. This chain links TRBV7-2 with TRBJ1-2; no reliable D call. The CDR3 length is 17 residues. V was clipped by 1 base and J by 0 bases, with 15 bases between them. Germline V CDR1 and CDR2: SGHTA, FQGNSA. The chain's CDR3 is CASSLGGRAPTNYGYTF. The CDR3 region has the DNA TGTGCCAGCAGCTTAGGGGGTAGGGCCCCCACTAACTATGGCTACACCTTC. The complete variable domain, with remaining parts taken from reference TRBV7-2 and TRBJ1-2, reads GAGVSQSPSNKVTEKGKDVELRCDPISGHTALYWYRQSLGQGLEFLIYFQGNSAPDKSGLPSDRFSAERTGGSVSTLTIQRTQQEDSAVYLCASSLGGRAPTNYGYTFGSGTRLTVV.

The rearrangement links TRBV7-6 to TRBJ2-1; 12 bases align to TRBD2. CDR3 size: 14 residues. From germline, CDR1 is SGHVS and CDR2 FNYEAQ. Unmatched junction bases numbered 6, after V lost 5 bases and J lost 10 bases. CDR3 in DNA: TGTGCCAGCAGCGCTAGCGGGGGGGCGGTGGAGCAGTTCTTC. Its protein is CASSASGGAVEQFF.

V gene TRBV19 combines with J gene TRBJ1-5; 9 bases map to TRBD1. The germline CDR1 and CDR2 sequences are LNHDA and SQIVND (reference sequence). The CDR3 is 14 residues long. V lost 5 bases to trimming and J lost 6 bases; unmatched junction nucleotides: 5. CDR3 amino acids: CASSSRQGVQPQHF. CDR3 DNA sequence: TGTGCCAGTAGTTCGAGACAGGGGGTTCAGCCCCAGCATTTT.

This clonotype has a count of ten or more. The chain has TRBV6-1 and TRBJ2-1; D remains ambiguous. Trimming pared 4 bases from V and 6 bases from J, leaving 10 bases between. In germline, CDR1 is MNHNS, CDR2 SASEGT. The CDR3 is 13 residues long. CDR3 in DNA: TGTGCCAGCAGTGGTACAGAGAGCAATGAGCAGTTCTTC. It is translated as CASSGTESNEQFF.

The chain combines TRBV3-1 with TRBJ1-2, with TRBD1 identical over 9 bases. Germline loops: CDR1 LGHDT, CDR2 YNNKEL (reference sequence). This CDR3 has 13 amino acids. V was pared by 4 bases and J by 8 bases, with 5 bases of the junction left unmatched. CDR3: CASSPGTGRGYTF. CDR3 DNA: TGTGCCAGCAGCCCCGGGACAGGGAGAGGCTACACCTTC.

Note on this clonotype: One end of the junction is discordant with germline, which a read error may explain. The rearrangement links TRBV20-1 to TRBJ2-1, with 8 bases that match TRBD2. Per germline, CDR1 DFQATT and CDR2 SNEGSKA (reference sequence). The CDR3 has 16 amino acids. DNA of the CDR3: TGCAGTGCTAGAGACGCCGGGCGCGGGAGGTACAAGGAGCAGTTCTTC. This sequence encodes CSARDAGRGRYKEQFF.

Worth noting for this clonotype: A much larger clone sits a single nucleotide away, making a read error possible. This chain uses TRBV7-6 with TRBJ2-3; D unresolved. Trimming shortened V by 6 bases and J by 6 bases, and 13 bases separated the two germline ends. Germline CDR1 reads SGHVS; CDR2 reads FNYEAQ. CDR3 length equals 13 residues. The CDR3 here is CASRRQARDTQYF. The CDR3 DNA reads TGTGCCAGCAGACGTCAGGCAAGGGATACGCAGTATTTT.

This clonotype was detected a few times. The V and J genes are TRBV5-6 and TRBJ1-1, with TRBD1 identical over 7 bases. Germline V gives CDR1 SGHDT, CDR2 YYEEEE. The J segment lost 0 bases and the V segment lost 6 bases, leaving 11 bases of the junction unmatched. The CDR3 contains 16 residues. DNA of the CDR3: TGTGCCAGCACCCCGAATCCGACAGGGATGAACACTGAAGCTTTCTTT. It yields the protein CASTPNPTGMNTEAFF.

This sequence joins TRBV2 and TRBJ1-6, with 7 bases that match TRBD1. V was pared by 6 bases and J by 10 bases, with 9 bases of the junction left unmatched. Germline loops: CDR1 SNHLY, CDR2 FYNNEI. This CDR3 contains 14 residues. This chain's CDR3 is CASRRGTEGSPLHF. The CDR3 region has the DNA TGTGCCAGCAGGAGGGGGACAGAAGGCTCACCCCTCCACTTT.

About this clonotype itself: A single base separates this from a much larger clone, so it may be a read error. Here the CDR3 omits its conserved ending phenylalanine or tryptophan, so a read error is the likely source. V is TRBV7-9 and J is TRBJ2-1; 12 positions match TRBD2. Germline CDR1 is SEHNR and CDR2 is FQNEAQ (reference sequence). V was pared by 5 bases and J by 8 bases, with 7 bases of the junction left unmatched. CDR3 length equals 15 residues. Written as DNA, the CDR3 is TGTGCCAGCAGCCCTAGCGGGGGGGCCACCGATGAGCAGTTCTTA. It specifies CASSPSGGATDEQFL.

This clonotype was counted only a few times. V gene TRBV25-1 combines with J gene TRBJ2-5, with D tentatively TRBD1 (5 bases). The CDR3 has 14 residues. V shed 2 bases and J shed 1 base, with 8 bases lying between them. Looked up from germline, CDR1 is MGHDK and CDR2 is SYGVNS. The CDR3 is CASSEVRVQETQYF. CDR3 coding DNA: TGTGCCAGCAGTGAAGTCAGGGTCCAAGAGACCCAGTACTTC.

This clonotype has just a few counts. This chain links TRBV7-2 with TRBJ1-5; the D gene is possibly TRBD1 (5 bases). The V and J ends lost 1 base and 6 bases respectively, with 10 bases between them. The CDR3 loop spans 14 amino acids. Germline CDR1 reads SGHTA; CDR2 reads FQGNSA. The CDR3 DNA reads as TGTGCCAGCAGCTTAGGCAGACAGACTCAGCCCCAGCATTTT. It is translated as CASSLGRQTQPQHF.

This clonotype was seen at least ten times. V and J are TRBV7-3 and TRBJ1-2; TRBD1 agrees at 12 bases. Unmatched junction bases numbered 12, after V lost 4 bases and J lost 0 bases. The CDR3 is 19 amino acids. The germline gives CDR1 SGHTA, CDR2 FQGTGA. In DNA form, the CDR3 reads TGTGCCAGCAGCTCGGCGACCCGGGACAGGGGGCTCCCTAACTATGGCTACACCTTC. It translates to CASSSATRDRGLPNYGYTF.

The chain is built from TRBV5-4 and TRBJ2-3; either TRBD1 or TRBD2 may fit D (7 bases each). Trimming stripped 0 bases from V and 1 base from J, with 12 bases between. The CDR3 runs to 16 residues. The germline V gene has CDR1 SGHNT and CDR2 YYREEE (reference sequence). The CDR3 is CASSLGRGGGTDTQYF. DNA for the CDR3: TGTGCCAGCAGCTTGGGCAGGGGGGGGGGCACAGATACGCAGTATTTT.

The J gene is TRBJ2-5, the V gene TRBV24-1; 9 bases line up with TRBD1. The CDR3 has 14 residues. Germline loops: CDR1 KGHDR, CDR2 SFDVKD. J gave up 4 bases and V 9 bases, and 8 bases lay outside the gene matches. The CDR3 loop is CATGTGGFAETQYF. Written as DNA, the CDR3 is TGTGCCACCGGCACAGGGGGCTTTGCAGAGACCCAGTACTTC.

J is TRBJ2-3 and V is TRBV4-3, with 12 bases lining up with TRBD2. Germline V gives CDR1 LGHNA, CDR2 YSLEER. V lost 3 bases to trimming and J lost 4 bases; unmatched junction nucleotides: 2. The CDR3 is 15 residues long. In DNA form, the CDR3 reads TGCGCCAGCAGCCACACTAGCGGGGGGTCAGATACGCAGTATTTT. This sequence encodes CASSHTSGGSDTQYF.

This clonotype has a handful of counts. This rearrangement joins TRBV12-3 or TRBV12-4 to TRBJ2-3; D might be TRBD1 (7 bases). This CDR3 is built from 15 residues. V lost 6 bases, J lost 0 bases, and 13 bases lay in between. CDR3 residues: CASRQQGTSTDTQYF. The CDR3, as DNA: TGTGCCAGCAGACAACAGGGGACTAGCACAGATACGCAGTATTTT.